These 12 T cell receptor beta chains came from one sample sequenced in a study of Graves' ophthalmopathy and Graves' hyperthyroidism. As the template, RNA transcripts were used to amplify TCR beta CDR3 regions. RT-PCR in the first round used HTBI primers; a second-round multiplex PCR followed. TCRdb analysed the multiplex PCR reads with MiXCR anew, one entry per CDR3 protein. The data contain over 450,000 distinct CDR3 sequences, around an eighth of them singletons. The sequenced material came from blood. These receptors were collected from a woman aged 30 to 39 with Graves' ophthalmopathy.

This clonotype was counted at least ten times. The V call is TRBV12-3 or TRBV12-4, the J call TRBJ2-7; D uncertain. The CDR3 extends over 15 amino acids. V was trimmed by 6 bases and J by 3 bases, leaving 18 bases between them. The CDR3 DNA reads as TGTGCCAGCAGCCCTAATAAGGACGGGTTCTACGAGCAGTACTTC. Protein product: CASSPNKDGFYEQYF.

The chain has TRBV20-1 and TRBJ2-2, with D perhaps TRBD2 (6 bases). The CDR3 extends over 12 amino acids. CDR1 is DFQATT, CDR2 SNEGSKA, per germline (reference sequence). In nucleotides, the CDR3 is TGCACCGCCGGGAGATCCACCGGGGAGCTGTTTTTT. It specifies CTAGRSTGELFF.

This clonotype was recorded a few times. J is TRBJ2-5 and V is TRBV28, with TRBD1 matching over 7 bases. Unmatched junction bases numbered 13, after V lost 2 bases and J lost 1 base. Germline V gene lookup returns CDR1 MDHEN and CDR2 SYDVKM. This CDR3 is 18 amino acids long. CDR3 bases: TGTGCCAGCAGTTTAAGTTTTGATGACAGGGCCGTCCAAGAGACCCAGTACTTC. As protein: CASSLSFDDRAVQETQYF.

In this sample, this clonotype turned up many times. V is TRBV2 and J is TRBJ2-7; D could derive from TRBD1 or TRBD2 (5 bases each). CDR1 SNHLY and CDR2 FYNNEI come from the germline V gene. V lost 8 bases, J lost 3 bases, and 11 bases lay in between. This CDR3 spans 12 amino acids. The CDR3 DNA reads as TGTGCCAGCTTGGGGGAGAGCTACGAGCAGTACTTC. Translated, it gives CASLGESYEQYF.

Many counts were recorded for this clonotype. The gene calls are TRBV6-5 and TRBJ1-2, with unresolved D. The CDR3 runs 15 residues. Per germline, CDR1 MNHEY and CDR2 SVGAGI. V was pared by 0 bases and J by 2 bases, with 10 bases between. CDR3 bases: TGTGCCAGCAGTTACTCCGGGCGGAGCAACTATGGCTACACCTTC. Translating gives CASSYSGRSNYGYTF.

In this sample, this clonotype turned up many times. V is TRBV6-2 or TRBV6-3 and J is TRBJ2-5; 9 positions match TRBD2. The CDR3 contains 14 residues. Germline loops: CDR1 MNHEY, CDR2 SVGEGT. The V gene end was trimmed by 7 bases and the J gene end by 2 bases; junction bases not matched to a gene: 5. CDR3 sequence: CASTQREVQETQYF. Here the CDR3 DNA reads TGTGCCAGCACCCAGCGGGAGGTACAAGAGACCCAGTACTTC.

This clonotype was recorded many times. The chain uses TRBV6-5 and TRBJ2-5; a weak D match, TRBD2 (5 bases). V was shortened by 5 bases and J by 2 bases, with 15 bases between the two germline ends. From germline, CDR1 is MNHEY and CDR2 SVGAGI. The CDR3 spans 15 residues. The CDR3 loop is CASSHPEAPQETQYF. CDR3 DNA sequence: TGTGCCAGCAGTCATCCGGAGGCCCCGCAAGAGACCCAGTACTTC.

This clonotype has at least ten counts. The chain recombines TRBV27 with TRBJ1-3; D call uncertain. CDR3 length: 15 residues. Trimming took off 0 bases at V and 3 bases at J, with 9 bases between the two ends. Germline V gives CDR1 MNHEY, CDR2 SMNVEV (reference sequence). The CDR3 nucleotides are TGTGCCAGCAGTTTATCGGCGCGTTATGGAAACACCATATATTTT. This translates into CASSLSARYGNTIYF.

There are a few counts of this clonotype. The chain is built from TRBV19 and TRBJ2-2; D is unresolved. V was trimmed by 9 bases and J by 3 bases, leaving 11 bases between them. Germline loops: CDR1 LNHDA, CDR2 SQIVND (reference sequence). The CDR3 covers 13 residues. In nucleotides, the CDR3 is TGTGCCAGCCTATTAGAGTACACCGGGGAGCTGTTTTTT. Amino acid sequence: CASLLEYTGELFF.

This clonotype was recorded at least ten times. The chain is built from TRBV11-1 and TRBJ1-1; 7 bases match TRBD1. After removal of 4 bases from V and 1 base from J, the junction contained 6 bases not matched to a gene. The CDR3 has 15 residues. From germline, CDR1 is SGHAT and CDR2 FQDESV (reference sequence). This CDR3 is CASSWRDSKNTEAFF. The CDR3 nucleotides are TGTGCCAGCAGCTGGCGGGACAGCAAGAACACTGAAGCTTTCTTT.

This clonotype was seen repeatedly, ten times or more. V is TRBV7-9 and J is TRBJ1-3; no clear D gene. This CDR3 has 15 amino acids. The germline CDR1 and CDR2 sequences are SEHNR and FQNEAQ (reference sequence). Trimming shortened V by 5 bases and J by 1 base, and 12 bases separated the two germline ends. CDR3 in amino acids: CASSPRGASGNTIYF. The CDR3 DNA sequence: TGTGCCAGCAGCCCTCGGGGTGCGTCTGGAAACACCATATATTTT.

This clonotype was seen repeatedly, ten times or more. The CDR3 DNA reads as TGTGCCAGCAGTGAAGAACCAAATGCAGGGTCGACTGAAGCTTTCTTT. Translated, it gives CASSEEPNAGSTEAFF. The J gene is TRBJ1-1, the V gene TRBV6-1, with D tentatively TRBD1 (5 bases). The CDR3 extends over 16 amino acids. Trimming pared 1 base from V and 5 bases from J, leaving 17 bases between. The germline V gene encodes CDR1 MNHNS and CDR2 SASEGT.